Listed below are T cell receptor beta chains from one sample, sequenced in a study of CD8 T cells in ankylosing spondylitis. Using its own MiXCR run on the 5' RACE reads, TCRdb lists one record per CDR3 protein. Of 300,000 to 350,000 distinct CDR3 sequences listed, around 10% are singletons. Sequencing used blood, either unsorted or a sorted T cell fraction (not recorded which). These receptor sequences come from a female donor with ankylosing spondylitis or in good health (not recorded which). CDR3s include the opening cysteine and the closing phenylalanine or tryptophan. The D gene is left open where the match is weak. Size is stated for part of the rows, as once, few or many counts, or as a class when the clone is expanded.

TRBJ1-4 | NA | many | TRBV10-3 | CAISESAGEKLFF | TGTGCCATCAGTGAGTCGGCTGGTGAAAAACTGTTTTTT
TRBJ1-5 | NA | NA | TRBV18 | CASSPQVTAKNSNQPQHF | TGTGCCAGCTCACCCCAGGTAACAGCCAAAAATAGCAATCAGCCCCAGCATTTT
TRBJ1-1 | NA | NA | TRBV7-2 | CAAAGQTNTEAFF | TGTGCCGCGGCGGGGCAAACGAACACTGAAGCTTTCTTT
TRBJ2-2 | NA | NA | TRBV5-6 | CASSTPTARGGELFF | TGTGCCAGCAGTACTCCGACGGCTCGGGGCGGGGAGCTGTTTTTT
TRBJ2-5 | NA | NA | TRBV20-1 | CSSLTYLSETQYF | TGCAGTTCGCTGACTTATCTGTCGGAGACCCAGTACTTC
TRBJ2-3 | NA | many | TRBV12-3/TRBV12-4 | CASSGGLRAADTQYF | TGTGCCAGCAGTGGAGGTTTGAGGGCTGCAGATACGCAGTATTTT
TRBJ1-1 | TRBD1 | NA | TRBV27 | CASKIRDRVTEAFF | TGTGCCAGCAAAATCCGGGACAGGGTCACTGAAGCTTTCTTT
TRBJ1-6 | TRBD1 | few | TRBV27 | CASSFNDRGNSPLHF | TGTGCCAGCAGTTTCAACGACAGGGGAAATTCACCCCTCCACTTT
TRBJ1-5 | NA | many | TRBV20-1 | CSARVLEGKGNQPQHF | TGCAGTGCTAGAGTCCTAGAGGGGAAGGGCAATCAGCCCCAGCATTTT
TRBJ2-2 | TRBD2 | many | TRBV11-2 | CASSPSGIGELFF | TGTGCCAGCAGCCCGAGCGGGATAGGGGAGCTGTTTTTT
TRBJ2-1 | TRBD1 | few | TRBV5-6 | CASSIVSGTGPYNEQFF | TGTGCCAGCAGCATTGTCAGTGGGACAGGGCCTTACAATGAGCAGTTCTTC
TRBJ2-1 | TRBD1 | few | TRBV12-3/TRBV12-4 | CASSSDRGQVYEQFF | TGTGCCAGCAGTTCGGACAGGGGGCAAGTATATGAGCAGTTCTTC
TRBJ2-5 | NA | many | TRBV7-2 | CASSLGQSQETQYF | TGTGCCAGCAGCTTAGGGCAGTCGCAAGAGACCCAGTACTTC
TRBJ2-4 | TRBD1 | many | TRBV12-3/TRBV12-4 | CASSSGQGGAKNIQYF | TGTGCCAGCAGTTCAGGACAGGGTGGAGCCAAAAACATTCAGTACTTC
TRBJ1-2 | NA | many | TRBV12-3/TRBV12-4 | CASSFRGAGYTF | TGTGCCAGCAGTTTTCGAGGGGCTGGCTACACCTTC
TRBJ1-5 | TRBD1 | many | TRBV20-1 | CSARRDRGYNQPQHF | TGCAGTGCTAGACGGGACAGGGGTTACAATCAGCCCCAGCATTTT
TRBJ2-1 | TRBD2 | many | TRBV12-3/TRBV12-4 | CASSPGRRLAAYNEQFF | TGTGCCAGCAGTCCCGGCCGTAGACTAGCGGCATACAATGAGCAGTTCTTC
TRBJ2-7 | NA | NA | TRBV28 | CASTPGLRGEQYF | TGTGCCAGCACCCCCGGACTCCGCGGCGAGCAGTACTTC
TRBJ1-4 | NA | many | TRBV10-3 | CAISADLRGEKLFF | TGTGCCATCAGTGCCGACCTACGGGGTGAAAAACTGTTTTTT
TRBJ1-6 | TRBD1 | many | TRBV20-1 | CSASYGTGANSPLHF | TGCAGTGCTAGTTATGGGACAGGGGCTAATTCACCCCTCCACTTT
TRBJ2-1 | TRBD2 | many | TRBV5-1 | CASSRSGGDYNEQFF | TGCGCCAGCAGTAGAAGCGGGGGGGACTACAATGAGCAGTTCTTC
TRBJ2-5 | NA | many | TRBV12-3/TRBV12-4 | CASSLGQRKTQYF | TGTGCCAGCAGTTTAGGACAGAGGAAGACCCAGTACTTC
TRBJ2-6 | NA | many | TRBV20-1 | CSAPSARVGANVLTF | TGCAGTGCCCCTAGTGCGCGGGTGGGGGCCAACGTCCTGACTTTC
TRBJ2-7 | NA | many | TRBV29-1 | CSVSSSGVGNEQYF | TGCAGCGTTTCGTCTTCCGGGGTGGGCAACGAGCAGTACTTC
TRBJ2-7 | NA | few | TRBV7-2 | CASSSQPLYEQYF | TGTGCCAGCAGCTCCCAACCCCTCTACGAGCAGTACTTC
TRBJ2-5 | TRBD2 | NA | TRBV20-1 | CSATSWTSGDPYQETQYF | TGCAGTGCTACGTCTTGGACTAGCGGGGATCCGTACCAAGAGACCCAGTACTTC
TRBJ1-2 | TRBD1 | NA | TRBV6-1 | CASNQAVGQGHGYTF | TGTGCCAGCAATCAAGCGGTAGGACAGGGCCATGGCTACACCTTC
TRBJ1-4 | NA | NA | TRBV5-1 | CASSLYRGIAEKLFF | TGCGCCAGCAGCTTGTATAGGGGGATAGCTGAAAAACTGTTTTTT
TRBJ2-1 | NA | many | TRBV7-6 | CASSPRGLNNEQFF | TGTGCCAGCAGCCCCCGGGGACTTAACAATGAGCAGTTCTTC
TRBJ2-2 | NA | NA | TRBV7-6 | CASTYSNTGELFF | TGTGCCAGCACCTACTCGAACACCGGGGAGCTGTTTTTT
TRBJ1-6 | NA | many | TRBV20-1 | CSATYAGPQNSPLHF | TGCAGTGCCACGTACGCGGGACCCCAAAATTCACCCCTCCACTTT
TRBJ2-7 | TRBD2 | NA | TRBV6-2/TRBV6-3 | CASRMATTQAGGTYEQYF | TGTGCCAGCAGGATGGCAACCACGCAGGCGGGAGGTACCTACGAGCAGTACTTC
TRBJ2-2 | NA | NA | TRBV11-3 | CASSLRSGLPGELFF | TGTGCCAGCAGCTTAAGATCAGGGTTGCCCGGGGAGCTGTTTTTT
TRBJ2-7 | NA | few | TRBV30 | CAWSVLLDSFYEQYF | TGTGCCTGGAGTGTACTTCTGGACAGCTTCTACGAGCAGTACTTC
TRBJ2-5 | NA | NA | TRBV5-1 | CASSATDIQETQYF | TGCGCCAGCAGCGCAACAGACATTCAAGAGACCCAGTACTTC
TRBJ1-1 | NA | many | TRBV7-6 | CASSARTANTEAFF | TGTGCCAGCAGCGCGAGGACCGCGAACACTGAAGCTTTCTTT
TRBJ1-1 | NA | many | TRBV5-8 | CASLAQGRTEAFF | TGTGCCAGTCTCGCTCAGGGTCGGACTGAAGCTTTCTTT
TRBJ1-2 | NA | many | TRBV6-6 | CASSPIGYGYTF | TGTGCCAGCAGTCCCATTGGCTATGGCTACACCTTC
TRBJ2-5 | NA | many | TRBV18 | CASSRLDSKQETQYF | TGTGCCAGCTCACGCCTAGACAGCAAACAAGAGACCCAGTACTTC
TRBJ1-6 | NA | NA | TRBV10-3 | CAIGSRVGVDNSPLHF | TGTGCCATCGGATCAAGAGTGGGAGTAGATAATTCACCCCTCCACTTT
TRBJ1-5 | NA | many | TRBV29-1 | CSVGGAGNQPQHF | TGCAGCGTTGGGGGCGCGGGCAATCAGCCCCAGCATTTT
TRBJ1-2 | NA | many | TRBV7-9 | CASSSTEGGYGYTF | TGTGCCAGCAGCTCCACGGAGGGTGGATATGGCTACACCTTC
TRBJ2-3 | NA | many | TRBV20-1 | CSPRLVDTQYF | TGCAGCCCTAGACTAGTAGATACGCAGTATTTT
TRBJ2-7 | NA | few | TRBV29-1 | CSVEGRANPGEQYF | TGCAGCGTTGAAGGAAGGGCAAATCCGGGCGAGCAGTACTTC
TRBJ2-1 | NA | many | TRBV20-1 | CSAGLSWGSYNEQFF | TGCAGTGCTGGACTATCCTGGGGCTCCTACAATGAGCAGTTCTTC
TRBJ2-7 | NA | few | TRBV5-1 | CASSTSAHGGAPSSYEQYF | TGCGCCAGCAGCACTTCAGCCCACGGTGGGGCGCCCAGCTCCTACGAGCAGTACTTC
TRBJ1-4 | NA | many | TRBV5-1 | CASSLSPGGGNEKLFF | TGCGCCAGCAGCTTATCTCCGGGAGGGGGTAATGAAAAACTGTTTTTT
TRBJ2-3 | NA | few | TRBV5-1 | CASSTGLSEPDTQYF | TGCGCCAGCAGCACGGGACTGTCCGAGCCAGATACGCAGTATTTT
TRBJ1-5 | NA | many | TRBV12-3/TRBV12-4 | CASSLWFSNQPQHF | TGTGCCAGCAGTTTGTGGTTTAGCAATCAGCCCCAGCATTTT
TRBJ1-2 | NA | many | TRBV14 | CASSQESWSGYTF | TGTGCCAGCAGCCAAGAATCCTGGTCCGGCTACACCTTC
TRBJ2-2 | TRBD1 | NA | TRBV20-1 | CSARRETGGTGELFF | TGCAGTGCTAGGCGCGAGACAGGGGGTACCGGGGAGCTGTTTTTT
TRBJ1-1 | NA | many | TRBV10-3 | CAISEETVENTEAFF | TGTGCCATCAGTGAGGAGACAGTGGAGAACACTGAAGCTTTCTTT
TRBJ2-1 | TRBD1 | many | TRBV5-1 | CASRAQGAYNEQFF | TGCGCCAGCAGAGCACAGGGGGCCTACAATGAGCAGTTCTTC